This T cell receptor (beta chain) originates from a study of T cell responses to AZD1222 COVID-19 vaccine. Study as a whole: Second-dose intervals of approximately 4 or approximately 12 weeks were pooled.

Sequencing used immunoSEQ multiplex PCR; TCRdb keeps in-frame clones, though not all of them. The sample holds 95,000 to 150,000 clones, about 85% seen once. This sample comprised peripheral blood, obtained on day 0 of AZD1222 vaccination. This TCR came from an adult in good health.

Written as DNA, the CDR3 is TGCGCCAGCAGCCCATCTCCAGGGAGACAAGAGACCCAGTACTTC. This translates into CASSPSPGRQETQYF. The chain recombines TRBV5-1 with TRBJ2-5, with D perhaps assigned TRBD1 or TRBD2 (5 bases each). V was cut by 4 bases and J by 2 bases, with 15 bases left in between. Germline V gene sequence: CDR1 SGHRS, CDR2 YFSETQ. This CDR3 contains 15 residues.